A single TCR beta chain is shown here with its context. Its antigen is unknown. Reverse transcription of approximately 500 ng total RNA with a constant-region primer produced TCR beta cDNA. Investigators got TCR beta libraries out of three nested multiplex PCR rounds, done with slightly modified ARM-PCR. Investigators reported that the first two PCR rounds, at about 9 cycles each, used TRBV1-TRBV30 forward primers with a C-beta reverse primer. From the multiplex PCR reads, TCRdb called clonotypes with MiXCR, one entry per CDR3 protein. Of under 150,000 distinct CDR3 sequences listed, about two thirds are singletons. Co-extracting RNA and DNA was done with about 20-34 mg of unsorted bulk tissue as input. These data originate in a study of tumor-infiltrating lymphocytes in primary liver carcinoma. For the study at large: Stage T1-T3 N0M0 tumors measured about 4.2 to 11 cm at most.

General study points: A significantly higher top-250-clone fraction was found in tumors than in blood (p = 0.039).

Germline V gene lookup returns CDR1 SQVTM and CDR2 ANQGSEA. The ends lost 4 bases at V and 6 bases at J; junction bases unmatched: 12. This CDR3 has 14 residues. Sequencing used tumor-adjacent normal liver tissue. This sequence joins TRBV29-1 and TRBJ2-7, with 7 bases that match TRBD1. The sequence came from a woman aged 55-70 years with primary liver carcinoma and hepatitis B virus infection. This CDR3 reads CSVAGTAATFEQYF. In DNA form, the CDR3 reads TGCAGCGTTGCAGGGACAGCGGCAACATTCGAGCAGTACTTC.